The clone carrying this T cell receptor (beta chain) is a singleton in its sample. The use of a sample-barcoded 5' primer and a J-beta primer mix characterized a second PCR of roughly 6 to 11 cycles. TCRdb reprocessed the 5' RACE reads via MiXCR and lists one record per CDR3 protein. The repertoire consists of about 1.7 million distinct CDR3 sequences, with 28% occurring once and the leading ten covering roughly 8%. Deletions cut 8 bases from V and 3 bases from J, with 14 bases between. The CDR3 is 14 residues long. CDR1 is MNHNS and CDR2 is SASEGT in the germline V gene. The data are from a study of blood T cells in healthy people across ages. Researchers isolated at least 7 million PBMCs per sample.

This chain connects TRBV6-1 to TRBJ2-1; D is possibly TRBD1 (6 bases). The TCR sequence derives from a woman aged 30 to 39 in good health. Input material: blood. The CDR3 nucleotides are TGTGCCAGCTCTTTCGGACAGCTCTACAATGAGCAGTTCTTC. Translated, it gives CASSFGQLYNEQFF.